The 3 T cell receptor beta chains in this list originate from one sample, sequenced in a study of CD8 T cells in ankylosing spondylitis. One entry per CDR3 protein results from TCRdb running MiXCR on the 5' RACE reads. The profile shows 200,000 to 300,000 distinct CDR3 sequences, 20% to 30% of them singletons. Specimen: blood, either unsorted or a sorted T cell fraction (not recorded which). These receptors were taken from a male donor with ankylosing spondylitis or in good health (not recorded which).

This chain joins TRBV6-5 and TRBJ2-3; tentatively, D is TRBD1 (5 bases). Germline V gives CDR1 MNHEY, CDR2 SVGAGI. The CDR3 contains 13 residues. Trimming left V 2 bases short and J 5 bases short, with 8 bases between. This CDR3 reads CASSYPRGDTQYF. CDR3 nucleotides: TGTGCCAGCAGTTACCCTAGGGGAGATACGCAGTATTTT.

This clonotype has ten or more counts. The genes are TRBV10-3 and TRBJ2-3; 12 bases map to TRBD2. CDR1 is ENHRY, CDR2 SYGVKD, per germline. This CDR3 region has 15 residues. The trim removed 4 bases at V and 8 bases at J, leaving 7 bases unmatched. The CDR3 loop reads CAISALAGGPTTQYF. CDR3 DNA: TGTGCCATCAGTGCCCTAGCGGGGGGGCCGACTACGCAGTATTTT.

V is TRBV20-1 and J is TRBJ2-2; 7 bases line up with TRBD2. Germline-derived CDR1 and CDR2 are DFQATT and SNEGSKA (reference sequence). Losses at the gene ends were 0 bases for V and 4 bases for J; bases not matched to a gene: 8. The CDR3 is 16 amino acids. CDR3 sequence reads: CSARDPRGEGTGELFF. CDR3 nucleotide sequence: TGCAGTGCTAGAGACCCCCGGGGGGAGGGCACCGGGGAGCTGTTTTTT.